Listed below are T cell receptor beta chains from one sample, sequenced in a study of radiotherapy plus CTLA-4 blockade in lung cancer. Assay: immunoSEQ multiplex PCR; the TCRdb copy retains only in-frame clones and omits some. The table records about 51,000 clones, 60% to 80% of them present only once. The specimen was peripheral blood, collected from a patient treated with radiotherapy plus ipilimumab. The receptors originated from a human donor with non-small cell lung cancer whose response to radiotherapy plus ipilimumab could not be evaluated. The CDR3 runs from the conserved cysteine through the conserved F or W. The D gene is left open where the match is weak. The listing skips clone size in some rows; elsewhere it reads once, few, many or a size class.

v_gene	j_gene	d_gene	len	abundance	CDR3nt	CDR3aa
TRBV28	TRBJ1-5	NA	15	NA	TGTGCCAGCAGCCGCCTCAGAGTTACGGGTCAGCCCCAGCATTTT	CASSRLRVTGQPQHF
TRBV5-8	TRBJ2-5	NA	14	NA	TGTGCCAGCAGCTTGAACAGCCCGGGGGAGACCCAGTACTTC	CASSLNSPGETQYF
TRBV5-6	TRBJ1-2	NA	14	NA	TGTGCCAGTACCGATCGGGGACTAAACTATGGCTACACCTTC	CASTDRGLNYGYTF
TRBV9	TRBJ1-2	NA	16	NA	TGTGCCAGCAGCGCCGTGGGGGGGTTTGCTAACTATGGCTACACCTTC	CASSAVGGFANYGYTF
TRBV5-6	TRBJ1-2	NA	14	few	TGTGCCAGCAGCTTAACAGGGACCTACTATGGCTACACCTTC	CASSLTGTYYGYTF
TRBV30	TRBJ2-1	NA	14	NA	TGTGCCTGGAGTCGAGGACAGCTCTACAATGAGCAGTTCTTC	CAWSRGQLYNEQFF
TRBV30	TRBJ1-1	TRBD1	14	few	TGTGCCTGGAGTTCGGGACAGGGGGCTAAAGAAGCTTTCTTT	CAWSSGQGAKEAFF
TRBV4-2	TRBJ2-3	TRBD2	16	NA	TGTGCCAGCAGCCAAGATGGGACTAGCGGGGGAGATACGCAGTATTTT	CASSQDGTSGGDTQYF
TRBV2	TRBJ2-7	TRBD1	13	NA	TGTGCCGGGGCCCGGGACAGGGGGTCCGAGCAGTACTTC	CAGARDRGSEQYF
TRBV30	TRBJ2-5	NA	13	NA	TGTGCCTGGAGTCAACGGAGGGCGGAGACCCAGTACTTC	CAWSQRRAETQYF
TRBV7-2	TRBJ1-3	NA	15	NA	TGTGCCAGCAGCTTTCGCCAGGGTGCCGGAAACACCATATATTTT	CASSFRQGAGNTIYF
TRBV18	TRBJ1-1	NA	14	few	TGTGCCAGCTCACCATGGCGGGGAAACACTGAAGCTTTCTTT	CASSPWRGNTEAFF
TRBV4-1	TRBJ2-7	NA	18	NA	TGCGCCAGCAGCCAAGATTTGTTGGGCAGGACAAGCTCCTACGAGCAGTACTTC	CASSQDLLGRTSSYEQYF
TRBV4-2	TRBJ2-3	NA	14	NA	TGTGCCAGCAGCACCCGGGACTTCACAGATACGCAGTATTTT	CASSTRDFTDTQYF
TRBV2	TRBJ2-1	NA	15	NA	TGTGCCGGGGGCTGGGGTACTCCTCTCTACAATGAGCAGTTCTTC	CAGGWGTPLYNEQFF
TRBV4-3	TRBJ2-7	TRBD2	16	NA	TGCGCCAGCAGCCAAGTTTCAGCTAGCGGAGTATACGAGCAGTACTTC	CASSQVSASGVYEQYF
TRBV28	TRBJ2-5	NA	13	NA	TGTGCCAGCAGTGAAGGGGGGGAGGAGACCCAGTACTTC	CASSEGGEETQYF
TRBV28	TRBJ1-2	NA	14	medium-sized	TGTGCCAGCTATTCCTACTACTCCGTCTATGGCTACACCTTC	CASYSYYSVYGYTF
TRBV5-1	TRBJ1-1	TRBD1	15	NA	TGCGCCAGCAGCGGGGGGACAGGGCTGAACACTGAAGCTTTCTTT	CASSGGTGLNTEAFF
TRBV6-6	TRBJ1-1	TRBD1	15	NA	TGTGCCGTCACTTCCCGGGACAGGGGTAACACTGAAGCTTTCTTT	CAVTSRDRGNTEAFF
TRBV27	TRBJ2-7	NA	14	NA	TGTGCCAGCAGTGATAGCGGAGCCCTCCTGGAGCAGTACTTC	CASSDSGALLEQYF
TRBV14	TRBJ2-5	TRBD1	15	NA	TGTGCCAGCAGCCAGCCTGGGACAGAACAAGAGACCCAGTACTTC	CASSQPGTEQETQYF
TRBV6-6	TRBJ1-2	NA	13	NA	TGTGCCAGCAGTCGAGACAGTAACTATGGCTACACCTTC	CASSRDSNYGYTF
TRBV9	TRBJ2-1	TRBD2	15	NA	TGTGCCAGCAGCGCCGTAGCGGGGGGCCACAATGAGCAGTTCTTC	CASSAVAGGHNEQFF
TRBV7-8	TRBJ1-1	TRBD1	14	NA	TGTGCCAGCAGCCTGGACAGGCTTAACACTGAAGCTTTCTTT	CASSLDRLNTEAFF
TRBV5-1	TRBJ2-5	NA	15	NA	TGCGCCAGCAGCTTGGGATCGCTCGGCCAAGAGACCCAGTACTTC	CASSLGSLGQETQYF
TRBV5-1	TRBJ2-7	NA	14	NA	TGCGCCAGCAGCGAAGCGGGACACAACTACGAGCAGTACTTC	CASSEAGHNYEQYF
TRBV7-9	TRBJ2-5	TRBD1	15	NA	TGTGCCAGCAGCTTGTCACAGGGGTTGAAAGAGACCCAGTACTTC	CASSLSQGLKETQYF
TRBV18	TRBJ2-7	TRBD2	17	NA	TGTGCCAGCTCACCACGGCTAGCGGGGGGAAGCTCCTACGAGCAGTACTTC	CASSPRLAGGSSYEQYF
TRBV27	TRBJ2-7	NA	14	NA	TGTGCCAGCAGTCCCCTCGATCTTGAGTACGAGCAGTACTTC	CASSPLDLEYEQYF
TRBV5-4	TRBJ2-5	NA	16	NA	TGTGCCAGCAGCTCGCGCGGGGCGGCGGACCCAGGGACCCAGTACTTC	CASSSRGAADPGTQYF
TRBV19	TRBJ1-6	NA	13	NA	TGTGCCAGTAGTATAGTGGAGAATTCACCCCTCCACTTT	CASSIVENSPLHF
TRBV7-3	TRBJ2-3	NA	15	NA	TGTGCCAGCAGCTTAGACAGCCTTAGCACAGATACGCAGTATTTT	CASSLDSLSTDTQYF
TRBV5-1	TRBJ2-1	NA	13	once	TGCGCCAGCAGGGAAGGAGACTACAATGAGCAGTTCTTC	CASREGDYNEQFF
TRBV19	TRBJ1-2	NA	14	NA	TGTGCCAGCACCCAGGGCGCTTCTTACTATGGCTACACCTTC	CASTQGASYYGYTF
TRBV5-1	TRBJ1-5	NA	15	NA	TGCGCCAGCAGCTTGGGAAGCGGTTACAATCAGCCCCAGCATTTT	CASSLGSGYNQPQHF
TRBV4-1	TRBJ1-1	TRBD1	16	NA	TGCGCCAGCAGCCGCACAGGGGGCGCGGGGCACACTGAAGCTTTCTTT	CASSRTGGAGHTEAFF
TRBV6-6	TRBJ2-7	TRBD1	16	NA	TGTGCCAGCAGTTCCGCTCGGACAGGGCCACCACGCGAGCAGTACTTC	CASSSARTGPPREQYF
TRBV5-6	TRBJ1-2	NA	15	NA	TGTGCCAGCAGCTTGGTAGGGGTCCTTGGCTATGGCTACACCTTC	CASSLVGVLGYGYTF
TRBV11-2	TRBJ2-5	NA	14	NA	TGTGCCAGCAGTCCTAGAATTAACCAAGAGACCCAGTACTTC	CASSPRINQETQYF
TRBV7-2	TRBJ1-2	NA	14	NA	TGTGCCAGCAGCCCTGGCGGGGGGGCTATTGGCTACACCTTC	CASSPGGGAIGYTF